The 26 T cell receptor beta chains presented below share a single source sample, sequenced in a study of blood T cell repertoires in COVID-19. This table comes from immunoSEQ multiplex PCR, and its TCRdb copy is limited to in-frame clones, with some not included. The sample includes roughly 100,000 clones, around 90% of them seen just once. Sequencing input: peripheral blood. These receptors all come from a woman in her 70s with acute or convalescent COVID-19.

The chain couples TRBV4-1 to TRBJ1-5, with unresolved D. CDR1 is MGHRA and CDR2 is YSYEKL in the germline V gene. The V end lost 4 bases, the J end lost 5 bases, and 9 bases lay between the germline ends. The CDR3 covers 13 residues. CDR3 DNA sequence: TGCGCCAGCAGCCCGGAGGTTTATCAGCCCCAGCATTTT. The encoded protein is CASSPEVYQPQHF.

The CDR3 DNA sequence: TGTGCCAGTAGTATGGGCGGGGGGGCCTGGACAGATACGCAGTATTTT. Protein: CASSMGGGAWTDTQYF. The genes are TRBV19 and TRBJ2-3, with TRBD2 matching over 9 bases. This CDR3 spans 16 amino acids. V was clipped by 3 bases and J by 3 bases; unmatched bases: 7. Germline V gene sequence: CDR1 LNHDA, CDR2 SQIVND (reference sequence).

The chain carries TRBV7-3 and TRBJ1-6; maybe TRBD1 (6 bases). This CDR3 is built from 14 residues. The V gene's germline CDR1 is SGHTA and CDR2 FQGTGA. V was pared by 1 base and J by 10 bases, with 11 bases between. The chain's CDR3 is CASSLIAGESPLHF. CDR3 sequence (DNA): TGTGCCAGCAGCTTAATAGCAGGGGAATCACCCCTCCACTTT.

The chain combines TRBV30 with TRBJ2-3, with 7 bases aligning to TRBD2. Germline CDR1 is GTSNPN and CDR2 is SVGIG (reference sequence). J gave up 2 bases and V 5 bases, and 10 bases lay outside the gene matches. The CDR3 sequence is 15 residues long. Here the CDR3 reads CAWHTLAEPTDTQYF. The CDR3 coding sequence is TGTGCCTGGCACACCCTAGCGGAGCCCACAGATACGCAGTATTTT.

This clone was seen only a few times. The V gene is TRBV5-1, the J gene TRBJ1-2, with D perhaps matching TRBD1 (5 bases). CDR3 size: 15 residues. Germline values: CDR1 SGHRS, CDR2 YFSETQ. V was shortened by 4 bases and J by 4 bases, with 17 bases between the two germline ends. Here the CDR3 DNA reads TGCGCCAGCAGCCGCACCTCTGACAGAGCCTATGGCTACACCTTC. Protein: CASSRTSDRAYGYTF.

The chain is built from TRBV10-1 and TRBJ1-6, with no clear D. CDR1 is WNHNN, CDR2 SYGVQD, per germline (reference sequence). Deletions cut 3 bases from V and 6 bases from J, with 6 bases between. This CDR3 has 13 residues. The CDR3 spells CASSDGINSPLHF. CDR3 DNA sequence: TGCGCCAGCAGTGACGGGATTAATTCACCCCTCCACTTT.

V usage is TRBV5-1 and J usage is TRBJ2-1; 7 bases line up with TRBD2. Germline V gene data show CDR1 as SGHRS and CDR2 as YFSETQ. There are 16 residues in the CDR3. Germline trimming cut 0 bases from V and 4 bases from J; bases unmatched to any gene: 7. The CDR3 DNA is TGCGCCAGCAGCTTGGTCGGGGCGGGAGCATACAATGAGCAGTTCTTC. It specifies CASSLVGAGAYNEQFF.

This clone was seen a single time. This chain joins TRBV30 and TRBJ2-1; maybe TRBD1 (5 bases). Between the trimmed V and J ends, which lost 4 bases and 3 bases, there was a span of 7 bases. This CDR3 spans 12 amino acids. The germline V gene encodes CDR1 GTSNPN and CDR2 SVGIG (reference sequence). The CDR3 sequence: CAWTGFYNEQFF. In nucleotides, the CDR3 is TGTGCCTGGACAGGGTTCTACAATGAGCAGTTCTTC.

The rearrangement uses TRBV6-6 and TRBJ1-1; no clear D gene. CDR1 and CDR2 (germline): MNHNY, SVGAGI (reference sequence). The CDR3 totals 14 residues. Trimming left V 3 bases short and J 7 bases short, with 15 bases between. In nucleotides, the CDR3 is TGTGCCAGCAGTTATCGGGCGGGGTCTCTTGAAGCTTTCTTT. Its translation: CASSYRAGSLEAFF.

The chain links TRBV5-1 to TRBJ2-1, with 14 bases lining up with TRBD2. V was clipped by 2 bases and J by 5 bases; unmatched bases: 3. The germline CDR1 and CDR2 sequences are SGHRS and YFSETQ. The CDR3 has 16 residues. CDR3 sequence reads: CASSFEGLAGDNEQFF. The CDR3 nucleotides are TGCGCCAGCAGCTTCGAGGGACTAGCGGGAGACAATGAGCAGTTCTTC.

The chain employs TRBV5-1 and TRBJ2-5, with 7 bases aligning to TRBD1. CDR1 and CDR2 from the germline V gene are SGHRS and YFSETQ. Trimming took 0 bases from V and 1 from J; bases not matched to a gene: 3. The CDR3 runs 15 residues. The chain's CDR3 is CASSLGQGPQETQYF. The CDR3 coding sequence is TGCGCCAGCAGCTTGGGACAGGGCCCCCAAGAGACCCAGTACTTC.

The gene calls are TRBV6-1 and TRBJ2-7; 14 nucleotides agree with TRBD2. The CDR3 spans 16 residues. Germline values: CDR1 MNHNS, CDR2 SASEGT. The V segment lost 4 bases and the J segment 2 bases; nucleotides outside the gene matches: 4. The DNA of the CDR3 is TGTGCCAGCAGTGGGACTAGCGGGGGGCCCACCTACGAGCAGTACTTC. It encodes CASSGTSGGPTYEQYF.

CDR3 protein: CASSHLDRGWNQPQHF. In DNA form, the CDR3 reads TGCGCCAGCAGCCACCTAGACAGGGGTTGGAATCAGCCCCAGCATTTT. The gene calls are TRBV4-1 and TRBJ1-5; 8 bases map to TRBD1. J was trimmed by 4 bases and V by 3 bases; bases with no gene match: 8. Germline V gene data show CDR1 as MGHRA and CDR2 as YSYEKL. This CDR3 contains 16 residues.

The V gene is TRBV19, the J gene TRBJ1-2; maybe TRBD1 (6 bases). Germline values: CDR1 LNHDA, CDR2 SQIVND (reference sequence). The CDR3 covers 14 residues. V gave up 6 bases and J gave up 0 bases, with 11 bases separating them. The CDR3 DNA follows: TGTGCCAGTAGGAGGGGGGGCGCTAACTATGGCTACACCTTC. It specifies CASRRGGANYGYTF. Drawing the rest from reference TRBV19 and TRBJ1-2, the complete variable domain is DGGITQSPKYLFRKEGQNVTLSCEQNLNHDAMYWYRQDPGQGLRLIYYSQIVNDFQKGDIAEGYSVSREKKESFPLTVTSAQKNPTAFYLCASRRGGANYGYTFGSGTRLTVV.

The chain's CDR3 is CASSSRRDRGSHEQYF. As DNA, the CDR3 is TGTGCCAGCAGCTCCCGCCGGGACAGGGGCAGCCACGAGCAGTACTTC. The V call is TRBV5-6, the J call TRBJ2-7; 10 nucleotides agree with TRBD1. This CDR3 region has 16 residues. Germline V gene sequence: CDR1 SGHDT, CDR2 YYEEEE. The V and J ends lost 3 bases and 5 bases, in that order; junction bases with no gene match: 11.

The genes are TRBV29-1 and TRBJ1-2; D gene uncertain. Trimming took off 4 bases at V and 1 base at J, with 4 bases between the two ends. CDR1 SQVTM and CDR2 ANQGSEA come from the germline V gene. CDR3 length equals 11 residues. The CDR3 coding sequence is TGCAGCGTTGCACATAACTATGGCTACACCTTC. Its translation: CSVAHNYGYTF. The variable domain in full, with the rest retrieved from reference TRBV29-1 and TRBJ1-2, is SAVISQKPSRDICQRGTSLTIQCQVDSQVTMMFWYRQQPGQSLTLIATANQGSEATYESGFVIDKFPISRPNLTFSTLTVSNMSPEDSSIYLCSVAHNYGYTFGSGTRLTVV.

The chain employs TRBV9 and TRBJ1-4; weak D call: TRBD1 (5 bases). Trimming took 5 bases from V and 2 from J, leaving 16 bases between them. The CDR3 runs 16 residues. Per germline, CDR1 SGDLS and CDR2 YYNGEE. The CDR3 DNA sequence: TGTGCCAGCAGTGGCCGTAATGGGGGGACTAATGAAAAACTGTTTTTT. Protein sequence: CASSGRNGGTNEKLFF. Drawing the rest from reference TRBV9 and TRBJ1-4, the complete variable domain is DSGVTQTPKHLITATGQRVTLRCSPRSGDLSVYWYQQSLDQGLQFLIQYYNGEERAKGNILERFSAQQFPDLHSELNLSSLELGDSALYFCASSGRNGGTNEKLFFGSGTQLSVL.

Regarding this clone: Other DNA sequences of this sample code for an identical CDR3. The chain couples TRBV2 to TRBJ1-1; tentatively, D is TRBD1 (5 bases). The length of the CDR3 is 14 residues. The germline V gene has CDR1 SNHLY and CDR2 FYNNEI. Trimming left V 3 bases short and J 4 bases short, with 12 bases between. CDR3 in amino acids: CASSEFWGGTEAFF. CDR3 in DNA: TGTGCCAGCAGTGAGTTTTGGGGGGGCACTGAAGCTTTCTTT.

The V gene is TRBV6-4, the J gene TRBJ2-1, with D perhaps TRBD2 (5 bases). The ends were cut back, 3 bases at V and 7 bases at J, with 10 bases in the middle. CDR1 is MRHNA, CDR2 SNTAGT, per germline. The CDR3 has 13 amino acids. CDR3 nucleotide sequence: TGTGCCAGCAGTGAGTCAGCGGAGAATGAGCAGTTCTTC. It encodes CASSESAENEQFF.

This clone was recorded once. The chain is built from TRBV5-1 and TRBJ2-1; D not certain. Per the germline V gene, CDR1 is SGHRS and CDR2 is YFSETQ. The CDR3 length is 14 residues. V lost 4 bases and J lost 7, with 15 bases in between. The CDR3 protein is CASSTLTRINEQFF. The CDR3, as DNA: TGCGCCAGCAGCACGTTGACTCGAATTAATGAGCAGTTCTTC.

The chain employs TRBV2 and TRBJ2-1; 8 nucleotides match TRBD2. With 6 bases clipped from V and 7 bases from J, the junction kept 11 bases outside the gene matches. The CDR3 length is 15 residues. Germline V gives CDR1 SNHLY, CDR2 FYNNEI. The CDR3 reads CASSRTSGGGNEQFF. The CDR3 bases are TGTGCCAGCAGCAGAACTAGCGGCGGGGGAAATGAGCAGTTCTTC. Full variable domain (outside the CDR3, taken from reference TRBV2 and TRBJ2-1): EPEVTQTPSHQVTQMGQEVILRCVPISNHLYFYWYRQILGQKVEFLVSFYNNEISEKSEIFDDQFSVERPDGSNFTLKIRSTKLEDSAMYFCASSRTSGGGNEQFFGPGTRLTVL.

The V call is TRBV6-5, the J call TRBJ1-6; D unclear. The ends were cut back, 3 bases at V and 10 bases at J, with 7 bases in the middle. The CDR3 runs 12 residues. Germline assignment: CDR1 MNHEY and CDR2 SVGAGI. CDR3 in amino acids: CASSYLSSPLHF. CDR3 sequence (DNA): TGTGCCAGCAGTTATTTATCCTCACCCCTCCACTTT.

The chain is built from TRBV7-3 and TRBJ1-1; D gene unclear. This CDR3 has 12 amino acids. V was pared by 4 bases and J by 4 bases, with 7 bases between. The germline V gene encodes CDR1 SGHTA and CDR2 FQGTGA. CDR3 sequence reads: CASSSLGTEAFF. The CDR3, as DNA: TGTGCCAGCAGCTCCCTCGGCACTGAAGCTTTCTTT. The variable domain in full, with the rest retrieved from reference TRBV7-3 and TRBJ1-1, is GAGVSQTPSNKVTEKGKYVELRCDPISGHTALYWYRQSLGQGPEFLIYFQGTGAADDSGLPNDRFFAVRPEGSVSTLKIQRTERGDSAVYLCASSSLGTEAFFGQGTRLTVV.

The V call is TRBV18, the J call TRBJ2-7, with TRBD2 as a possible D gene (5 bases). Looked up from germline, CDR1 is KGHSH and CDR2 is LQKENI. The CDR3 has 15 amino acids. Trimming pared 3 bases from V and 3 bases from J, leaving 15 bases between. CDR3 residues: CASSPKGGYVYEQYF. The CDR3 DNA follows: TGTGCCAGCTCACCTAAAGGAGGCTATGTCTACGAGCAGTACTTC.

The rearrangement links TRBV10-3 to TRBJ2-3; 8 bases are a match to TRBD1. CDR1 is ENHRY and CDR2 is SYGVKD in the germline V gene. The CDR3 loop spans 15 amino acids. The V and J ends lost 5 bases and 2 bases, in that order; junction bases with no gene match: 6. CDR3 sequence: CAISLDREDTDTQYF. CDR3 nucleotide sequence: TGTGCCATCAGTCTGGACAGGGAGGACACAGATACGCAGTATTTT.

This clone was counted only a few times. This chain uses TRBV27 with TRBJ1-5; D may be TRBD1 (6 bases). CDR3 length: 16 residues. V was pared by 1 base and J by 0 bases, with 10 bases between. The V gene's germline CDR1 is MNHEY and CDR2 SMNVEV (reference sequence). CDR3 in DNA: TGTGCCAGCAGTTTATACGGGACACTTAGCAATCAGCCCCAGCATTTT. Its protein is CASSLYGTLSNQPQHF.